This passage covers 10 T cell receptor beta chains from one sample sequenced in a study of blood T cell repertoires in COVID-19. The protocol was immunoSEQ multiplex PCR, while the TCRdb copy is restricted to in-frame clones and leaves out a portion. This sample has roughly 20,000 clones, with approximately 90% found just once. Material: peripheral blood. The source is a human donor in a cohort sampled during active COVID-19. The donor label of this sample is uncertain.

The chain combines TRBV2 with TRBJ2-1, with D uncertain. The CDR3 contains 13 residues. Deletions cut 8 bases from V and 5 bases from J, with 13 bases between. The germline gives CDR1 SNHLY, CDR2 FYNNEI. The CDR3 here is CASRLRGNNEQFF. The CDR3 DNA reads as TGTGCCAGCCGACTCCGCGGCAACAATGAGCAGTTCTTC.

The count of this clone is one. The CDR3 DNA follows: TGTGCCAGCAGCTTAGTAGGACTAGCGGGAGATTGGGATGAGCAGTTCTTC. This codes for CASSLVGLAGDWDEQFF. V gene TRBV7-2 combines with J gene TRBJ2-1; TRBD2 matches at 13 bases. V lost 1 base and J lost 8; bases outside the gene matches: 8. Germline lookup yields CDR1 SGHTA and CDR2 FQGNSA. The CDR3 extends over 17 amino acids.

This chain links TRBV19 with TRBJ1-5; 7 bases line up with TRBD1. The trim removed 7 bases at V and 15 bases at J, leaving 9 bases unmatched. The CDR3 is 11 residues long. Germline assignment: CDR1 LNHDA and CDR2 SQIVND (reference sequence). The CDR3 is CASIQTGTMHF. CDR3 coding DNA: TGTGCCAGTATCCAGACAGGGACGATGCATTTT.

This clone was counted a single time. The chain joins TRBV10-3 to TRBJ2-7; D may be TRBD1 (6 bases). V shed 2 bases and J shed 2 bases, with 19 bases lying between them. Germline assignment: CDR1 ENHRY and CDR2 SYGVKD. The CDR3 length is 17 residues. The CDR3 nucleotides are TGTGCCATCAGTGAGCGACAGGAGCGCGAGCCCGCCTACGAGCAGTACTTC. Its protein is CAISERQEREPAYEQYF.

The chain combines TRBV18 with TRBJ2-3; D uncertain. This CDR3 spans 15 amino acids. Looked up from germline, CDR1 is KGHSH and CDR2 is LQKENI. V dropped 2 bases and J dropped 0 bases, with 9 bases sitting between them. CDR3 DNA: TGTGCCAGCTCACCAATTTTGCGGAGCACAGATACGCAGTATTTT. This codes for CASSPILRSTDTQYF.

The genes are TRBV5-4 and TRBJ2-7, with no clear D. CDR1 is SGHNT, CDR2 YYREEE, per germline (reference sequence). This CDR3 has 14 amino acids. The germline V and J ends were trimmed by 0 bases and 3 bases, with 10 bases remaining between them. The CDR3 nucleotides read TGTGCCAGCAGCTTGGAAGGTCGACTCTACGAGCAGTACTTC. Amino acids: CASSLEGRLYEQYF.

The chain links TRBV5-4 to TRBJ1-4; the match to TRBD1 covers 10 bases. The germline gives CDR1 SGHNT, CDR2 YYREEE (reference sequence). This CDR3 region has 14 residues. V shed 4 bases, J shed 5 bases, and the junction held 2 bases outside the gene matches. In DNA form, the CDR3 reads TGTGCCAGCAGCCTGGGACAGGGGAATGAAAAACTGTTTTTT. It is translated as CASSLGQGNEKLFF.

This chain links TRBV30 with TRBJ2-2; no clear D. The V gene lost 8 bases and the J gene lost 3 bases, with 16 bases spanning the gap. The germline V gene encodes CDR1 GTSNPN and CDR2 SVGIG (reference sequence). The CDR3 spans 14 residues. This chain's CDR3 is CATASGSDTGELFF. CDR3 bases: TGTGCCACGGCCTCAGGTTCCGACACCGGGGAGCTGTTTTTT.

The chain employs TRBV3-1 (or the pseudogene TRBV3-2) and TRBJ1-6; no definite D call. This CDR3 has 13 residues. Trimming cost V 3 bases and J 7 bases, with 7 bases left between them. Germline assignment: CDR1 LGHDT and CDR2 YNNKEL (reference sequence). The CDR3 spells CASSQGRNSPLHF. The CDR3 coding sequence is TGTGCCAGCAGCCAGGGGAGGAATTCACCCCTCCACTTT.

This chain connects TRBV27 to TRBJ2-1; 7 bases line up with TRBD2. The CDR3 length is 18 residues. Germline V gives CDR1 MNHEY, CDR2 SMNVEV (reference sequence). Losses at the gene ends were 2 bases for V and 5 bases for J; bases not matched to a gene: 15. CDR3 residues: CASSLRTRREDGDNEQFF. The CDR3 DNA is TGTGCCAGCAGTTTAAGGACCCGCCGGGAGGACGGGGACAATGAGCAGTTCTTC.